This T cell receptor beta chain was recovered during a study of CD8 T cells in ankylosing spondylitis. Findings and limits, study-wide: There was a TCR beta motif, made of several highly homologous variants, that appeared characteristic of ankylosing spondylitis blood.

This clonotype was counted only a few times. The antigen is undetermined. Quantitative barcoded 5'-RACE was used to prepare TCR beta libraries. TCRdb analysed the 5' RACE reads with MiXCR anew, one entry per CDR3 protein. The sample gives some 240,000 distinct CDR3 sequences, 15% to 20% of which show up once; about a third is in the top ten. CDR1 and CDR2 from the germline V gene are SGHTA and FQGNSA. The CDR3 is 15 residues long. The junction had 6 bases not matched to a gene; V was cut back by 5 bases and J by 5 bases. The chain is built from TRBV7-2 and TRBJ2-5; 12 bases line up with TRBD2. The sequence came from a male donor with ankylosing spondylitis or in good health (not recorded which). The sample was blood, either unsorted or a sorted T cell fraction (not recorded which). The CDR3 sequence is CASSRSLAGGETQYF. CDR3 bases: TGTGCCAGCAGCCGTTCGCTAGCGGGGGGGGAGACCCAGTACTTC.